Shown below are 5 T cell receptor beta chains from a single sample sequenced in a study of T cell responses to AZD1222 COVID-19 vaccine. TCRdb's table, derived via immunoSEQ multiplex PCR, lists solely in-frame clones and lacks some. The sample has approximately 170,000 clones, 80% to 95% seen once. The sequencing used peripheral blood, collected on day 0 of AZD1222 vaccination. The receptors stem from an adult in good health.

The CDR3 DNA reads TGTGCCAGCAGCTTAGGAGGTACGGGCCATCGGAACATTCAGTACTTC. This codes for CASSLGGTGHRNIQYF. The rearrangement links TRBV7-9 to TRBJ2-4; D remains ambiguous. Germline V gives CDR1 SEHNR, CDR2 FQNEAQ (reference sequence). The CDR3 has 16 residues. Trimming removed 1 base from V and 7 bases from J, with 17 bases in between.

The rearrangement joins TRBV5-1 to TRBJ2-7, with D hard to call. This CDR3 comprises 12 residues. Deletions cut 4 bases from V and 3 bases from J, with 8 bases between. Per germline, CDR1 SGHRS and CDR2 YFSETQ. CDR3 coding DNA: TGCGCCAGCAGCCCGGACGACTACGAGCAGTACTTC. This translates into CASSPDDYEQYF.

This rearrangement joins TRBV5-1 to TRBJ1-3, with 8 bases aligning to TRBD1. CDR1 SGHRS and CDR2 YFSETQ come from the germline V gene. The CDR3 spans 16 residues. Trimming took 0 bases from V and 2 from J; bases not matched to a gene: 4. As DNA, the CDR3 is TGCGCCAGCAGCTTGGCCGGGACAGGCGCTGGAAACACCATATATTTT. Translating gives CASSLAGTGAGNTIYF.

The V and J genes are TRBV6-2 or TRBV6-3 and TRBJ1-5; 10 nucleotides line up with TRBD1. The CDR3 runs 16 residues. With V trimmed by 5 bases and J by 7 bases, 11 bases remained unmatched. Germline CDR1 is MNHEY and CDR2 is SVGEGT. The CDR3 spells CASSPSGQGSWQPQHF. CDR3 coding DNA: TGTGCCAGCAGTCCGTCGGGACAGGGGTCATGGCAGCCCCAGCATTTT.

J is TRBJ2-7 and V is TRBV11-3; either TRBD1 or TRBD2 may fit D (5 bases each). V was cut by 2 bases and J by 3 bases, with 11 bases left in between. CDR3 size: 14 residues. Germline-derived CDR1 and CDR2 are SGHNT and YENEEA. This CDR3 is CASSLSRGGYEQYF. CDR3 DNA sequence: TGTGCCAGCAGCTTATCGAGGGGCGGCTACGAGCAGTACTTC.